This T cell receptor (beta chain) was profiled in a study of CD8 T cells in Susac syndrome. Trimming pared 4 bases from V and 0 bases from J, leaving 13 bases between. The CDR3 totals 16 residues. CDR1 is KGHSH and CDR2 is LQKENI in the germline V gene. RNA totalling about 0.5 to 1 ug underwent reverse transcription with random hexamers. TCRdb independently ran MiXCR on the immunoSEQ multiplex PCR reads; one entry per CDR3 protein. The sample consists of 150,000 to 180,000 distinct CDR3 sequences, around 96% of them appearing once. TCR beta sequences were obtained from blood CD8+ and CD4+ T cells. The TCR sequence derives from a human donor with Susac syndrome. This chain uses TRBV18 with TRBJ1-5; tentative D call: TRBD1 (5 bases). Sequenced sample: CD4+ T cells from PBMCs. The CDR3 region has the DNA TGTGCCAGCTCACTTACGACAGATCCTAGCAATCAGCCCCAGCATTTT. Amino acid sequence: CASSLTTDPSNQPQHF. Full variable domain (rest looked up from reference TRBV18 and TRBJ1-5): NAGVMQNPRHLVRRRGQEARLRCSPMKGHSHVYWYRQLPEEGLKFMVYLQKENIIDESGMPKERFSAEFPKEGPSILRIQQVVRGDSAAYFCASSLTTDPSNQPQHFGDGTRLSIL.